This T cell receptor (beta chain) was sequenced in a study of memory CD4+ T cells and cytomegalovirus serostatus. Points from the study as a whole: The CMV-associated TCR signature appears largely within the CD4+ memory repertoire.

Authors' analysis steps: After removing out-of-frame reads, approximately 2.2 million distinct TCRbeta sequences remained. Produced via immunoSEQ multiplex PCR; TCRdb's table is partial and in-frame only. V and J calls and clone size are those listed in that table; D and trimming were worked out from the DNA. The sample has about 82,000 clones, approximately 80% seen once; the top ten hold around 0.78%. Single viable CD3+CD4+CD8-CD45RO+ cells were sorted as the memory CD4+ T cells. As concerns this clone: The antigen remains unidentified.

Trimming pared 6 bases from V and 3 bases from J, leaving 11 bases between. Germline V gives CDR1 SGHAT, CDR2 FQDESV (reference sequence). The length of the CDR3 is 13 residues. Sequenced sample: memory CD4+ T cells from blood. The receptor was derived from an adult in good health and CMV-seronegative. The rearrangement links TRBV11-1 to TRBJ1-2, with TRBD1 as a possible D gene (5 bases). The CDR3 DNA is TGTGCCAGCAGGGACAACGGGGACTATGGCTACACCTTC. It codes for CASRDNGDYGYTF.